The 32 T cell receptor beta chains below come from one sample, sequenced in a study of T cell responses to AZD1222 COVID-19 vaccine. The protocol was immunoSEQ multiplex PCR, while the TCRdb copy is restricted to in-frame clones and leaves out a portion. The top ten hold 8% to 9.5% of the sample, which has 90,000 to 150,000 clones, about 90% seen once. The sample here was peripheral blood, taken on day 0 of AZD1222 vaccination. These receptors came from an adult in good health.

CDR3 sequence reads: CASSLAGLAGGQETQYF. CDR3 DNA sequence: TGTGCCAGCAGCTTAGCTGGTCTAGCGGGTGGCCAAGAGACCCAGTACTTC. V and J are TRBV7-9 and TRBJ2-5; the match to TRBD2 covers 8 bases. The CDR3 totals 17 residues. Germline CDR1 and CDR2: SEHNR and FQNEAQ (reference sequence). V shed 0 bases, J shed 1 base, and the junction held 7 bases outside the gene matches.

The chain carries TRBV12-3 or TRBV12-4 and TRBJ2-1; the D gene is possibly TRBD2 (5 bases). The CDR3 consists of 13 residues. The ends were cut back, 1 base at V and 6 bases at J, with 7 bases in the middle. The DNA for the CDR3 is TGTGCCAGCAGTTTAGTGCTAGCCAATGAGCAGTTCTTC. This gives the protein CASSLVLANEQFF.

The rearrangement links TRBV29-1 to TRBJ1-1; no firm D call. The V gene's germline CDR1 is SQVTM and CDR2 ANQGSEA. V was pared by 2 bases and J by 6 bases, with 13 bases between. The length of the CDR3 is 13 residues. The DNA for the CDR3 is TGCAGCGTTGAACTGGGGAGTGGATCTGAAGCTTTCTTT. This sequence encodes CSVELGSGSEAFF.

The V call is TRBV29-1, the J call TRBJ2-7, with 14 nucleotides matching TRBD2. Germline loops: CDR1 SQVTM, CDR2 ANQGSEA. The CDR3 has 16 amino acids. Trimming cost V 7 bases and J 5 bases; bases outside gene matches: 13. In nucleotides, the CDR3 is TGCAGCGCCGCTGGGCGAGAGGGACTAGCGGGGGACGAGCAGTACTTC. Translating gives CSAAGREGLAGDEQYF.

The chain couples TRBV18 to TRBJ2-1; 8 positions match TRBD1. V lost 2 bases and J lost 8; bases outside the gene matches: 2. The germline V gene has CDR1 KGHSH and CDR2 LQKENI. The CDR3 has 13 amino acids. CDR3 in DNA: TGTGCCAGCTCACCAGCAGGGGGCGATGAGCAGTTCTTC. It encodes CASSPAGGDEQFF.

The chain combines TRBV7-3 with TRBJ2-2, with unresolved D. V was shortened by 5 bases and J by 6 bases, with 22 bases between the two germline ends. Germline CDR1 and CDR2: SGHTA and FQGTGA. The length of the CDR3 is 17 residues. CDR3: CASSPLSPPRYAGELFF. DNA of the CDR3: TGTGCCAGCAGCCCCCTCTCCCCCCCTAGATACGCCGGGGAGCTGTTTTTT.

This clone has more than one count but fewer than ten. The chain recombines TRBV19 with TRBJ1-5; D is undetermined. Trimming shortened V by 7 bases and J by 2 bases, and 15 bases separated the two germline ends. This CDR3 is 15 amino acids long. The V gene's germline CDR1 is LNHDA and CDR2 SQIVND (reference sequence). DNA of the CDR3: TGTGCCAGTACCGGCTCTAAGATAGGCAATCAGCCCCAGCATTTT. Residues: CASTGSKIGNQPQHF.

The rearrangement joins TRBV5-4 to TRBJ2-5, with 7 bases matching TRBD2. The V gene's germline CDR1 is SGHNT and CDR2 YYREEE (reference sequence). The CDR3 is made up of 17 amino acids. Unmatched junction bases numbered 17, after V lost 4 bases and J lost 5 bases. The CDR3 nucleotides are TGTGCCAGCAGCGAACGATCCTACCTGTTGCGGGAGGAGACCCAGTACTTC. Translated, it gives CASSERSYLLREETQYF. Full variable domain (outside the CDR3, taken from reference TRBV5-4 and TRBJ2-5): ETGVTQSPTHLIKTRGQQVTLRCSSQSGHNTVSWYQQALGQGPQFIFQYYREEENGRGNFPPRFSGLQFPNYSSELNVNALELDDSALYLCASSERSYLLREETQYFGPGTRLLVL.

The chain carries TRBV5-1 and TRBJ1-1; maybe TRBD1 (5 bases). CDR3 length equals 14 residues. V lost 1 base, J lost 4 bases, and 11 bases lay in between. CDR1 is SGHRS, CDR2 YFSETQ, per germline. CDR3 sequence reads: CASSLQGVGTEAFF. The CDR3 DNA reads TGCGCCAGCAGCTTGCAAGGGGTGGGCACTGAAGCTTTCTTT.

This clone was observed a single time. The V call is TRBV24-1, the J call TRBJ1-5; D is undetermined. The CDR3 has 12 residues. Trimming cost V 3 bases and J 4 bases, with 3 bases left between them. Germline CDR1 is KGHDR and CDR2 is SFDVKD. CDR3 DNA: TGTGCCACCAGTGATACGAATCAGCCCCAGCATTTT. Translation: CATSDTNQPQHF.

V gene TRBV18 combines with J gene TRBJ1-3; 10 bases align to TRBD1. Trimming at V came to 6 bases and at J to 2 bases, leaving 7 bases not matched to a gene. Germline V CDR1 and CDR2: KGHSH, LQKENI. The CDR3 consists of 16 residues. The CDR3 protein is CASSRRQGAAGNTIYF. In nucleotides, the CDR3 is TGTGCCAGCTCCCGCAGACAGGGGGCTGCTGGAAACACCATATATTTT.

The J gene is TRBJ1-3, the V gene TRBV18; the D gene is possibly TRBD1 (6 bases). V lost 3 bases to trimming and J lost 4 bases, with 13 bases between them. Germline CDR1 KGHSH, CDR2 LQKENI. The CDR3 is 15 amino acids. The CDR3 region is CASSPSGVFGNTIYF. The CDR3 bases are TGTGCCAGCTCACCCTCAGGGGTGTTCGGAAACACCATATATTTT.

This chain links TRBV5-4 with TRBJ2-5; TRBD1 agrees at 8 bases. The CDR3 extends over 16 amino acids. The ends lost 1 base at V and 5 bases at J; junction bases unmatched: 10. The V gene's germline CDR1 is SGHNT and CDR2 YYREEE (reference sequence). The CDR3 coding sequence is TGTGCCAGCAGCTTGTCGGCAGGGGGCTTCTGGGAGACCCAGTACTTC. Translating gives CASSLSAGGFWETQYF.

The chain recombines TRBV25-1 with TRBJ2-3; a weak D match, TRBD2 (6 bases). Germline CDR1 MGHDK, CDR2 SYGVNS. The CDR3 length is 14 residues. The ends were cut back, 4 bases at V and 2 bases at J, with 10 bases in the middle. The CDR3 nucleotides read TGTGCCAGCAGTGGCACTAGCCTCACAGATACGCAGTATTTT. Encoded protein: CASSGTSLTDTQYF.

A single count supports this clone. This chain links TRBV15 with TRBJ2-3, with 8 bases aligning to TRBD1. V lost 2 bases and J lost 3; bases outside the gene matches: 7. This CDR3 has 16 residues. Germline V lookup: CDR1 LNHNV, CDR2 YYDKDF (reference sequence). The CDR3 nucleotides read TGTGCCACCAGCAGATCGCAGGGGGCGATGACAGATACGCAGTATTTT. Amino acid sequence: CATSRSQGAMTDTQYF.

This clone was counted between two and nine times. The rearrangement joins TRBV16 to TRBJ2-7, with D perhaps matching TRBD1 or TRBD2 (6 bases each). Per germline, CDR1 KGHSY and CDR2 FQNENV. V dropped 7 bases and J dropped 9 bases, with 13 bases sitting between them. The CDR3 is 11 residues long. The chain's CDR3 is CASTPGAGQYF. The CDR3 DNA follows: TGTGCCAGCACCCCGGGGGCGGGGCAGTACTTC.

The chain recombines TRBV7-3 with TRBJ2-7, with 8 bases lining up with TRBD1. V was pared by 5 bases and J by 7 bases, with 10 bases of the junction left unmatched. Looked up from germline, CDR1 is SGHTA and CDR2 is FQGTGA. This CDR3 has 14 amino acids. CDR3: CASSPGQGAREQYF. In nucleotides, the CDR3 is TGTGCCAGCAGCCCAGGGCAGGGGGCAAGGGAGCAGTACTTC. The whole variable domain, remainder taken from reference TRBV7-3 and TRBJ2-7, is GAGVSQTPSNKVTEKGKYVELRCDPISGHTALYWYRQSLGQGPEFLIYFQGTGAADDSGLPNDRFFAVRPEGSVSTLKIQRTERGDSAVYLCASSPGQGAREQYFGPGTRLTVT.

V usage is TRBV28 and J usage is TRBJ1-5; 7 nucleotides agree with TRBD1. J gave up 4 bases and V 8 bases, and 8 bases lay outside the gene matches. The CDR3 length is 14 residues. Germline CDR1 and CDR2: MDHEN and SYDVKM. CDR3 region: CASLGGGRNQPQHF. The CDR3 DNA reads TGTGCCAGCCTTGGAGGGGGCCGGAATCAGCCCCAGCATTTT. Supplemented by reference TRBV28 and TRBJ1-5, the full variable domain reads DVKVTQSSRYLVKRTGEKVFLECVQDMDHENMFWYRQDPGLGLRLIYFSYDVKMKEKGDIPEGYSVSREKKERFSLILESASTNQTSMYLCASLGGGRNQPQHFGDGTRLSIL.

The chain uses TRBV11-2 and TRBJ2-5, with D uncertain. From germline, CDR1 is SGHAT and CDR2 FQNNGV. V was cut by 0 bases and J by 2 bases, with 7 bases left in between. This CDR3 is 14 amino acids long. The CDR3 sequence: CASSLEWRQETQYF. DNA for the CDR3: TGTGCCAGCAGCTTAGAGTGGCGACAAGAGACCCAGTACTTC.

This chain connects TRBV9 to TRBJ1-2; the D is unclear. The CDR3 sequence is 13 residues long. V dropped 3 bases and J dropped 1 base, with 7 bases sitting between them. Germline CDR1 and CDR2: SGDLS and YYNGEE. CDR3 protein: CASSAGNNYGYTF. CDR3 DNA: TGTGCCAGCAGCGCCGGGAATAACTATGGCTACACCTTC. Using reference TRBV9 and TRBJ1-2 for the parts outside the CDR3, the full variable domain is DSGVTQTPKHLITATGQRVTLRCSPRSGDLSVYWYQQSLDQGLQFLIQYYNGEERAKGNILERFSAQQFPDLHSELNLSSLELGDSALYFCASSAGNNYGYTFGSGTRLTVV.

This chain uses TRBV6-1 with TRBJ1-5; D not resolved. This CDR3 has 14 amino acids. Trimming removed 2 bases from V and 10 bases from J, with 15 bases in between. Per germline, CDR1 MNHNS and CDR2 SASEGT. In nucleotides, the CDR3 is TGTGCCAGCAGTGAAAGGTATACTGTCGACCCCCAGCATTTT. It yields the protein CASSERYTVDPQHF.

J is TRBJ1-4 and V is TRBV30, with unresolved D. This CDR3 is built from 14 residues. The germline V gene encodes CDR1 GTSNPN and CDR2 SVGIG (reference sequence). V was trimmed by 3 bases and J by 10 bases, leaving 18 bases between them. CDR3 amino acids: CAWSPDGFGGKLFF. CDR3 bases: TGTGCCTGGAGCCCCGACGGGTTCGGTGGAAAACTGTTTTTT.

The chain links TRBV2 to TRBJ2-3; D not certain. CDR1 is SNHLY and CDR2 is FYNNEI in the germline V gene. This CDR3 comprises 12 residues. Trimming left V 3 bases short and J 2 bases short, with 3 bases between. DNA for the CDR3: TGTGCCAGCAGTGATCCCACAGATACGCAGTATTTT. Translated, it gives CASSDPTDTQYF. The whole variable domain, remainder taken from reference TRBV2 and TRBJ2-3, is EPEVTQTPSHQVTQMGQEVILRCVPISNHLYFYWYRQILGQKVEFLVSFYNNEISEKSEIFDDQFSVERPDGSNFTLKIRSTKLEDSAMYFCASSDPTDTQYFGPGTRLTVL.

The genes are TRBV4-1 and TRBJ2-1; D may be TRBD2 (5 bases). Per the germline V gene, CDR1 is MGHRA and CDR2 is YSYEKL. V was cut by 1 base and J by 7 bases, with 20 bases left in between. CDR3 length equals 17 residues. CDR3 protein: CASSQVGILRGWNEQFF. Written as DNA, the CDR3 is TGCGCCAGCAGCCAAGTCGGTATACTCCGCGGGTGGAATGAGCAGTTCTTC.

This clone was counted a single time. The rearrangement uses TRBV10-3 and TRBJ2-3; D unresolved. The CDR3 extends over 13 amino acids. Per the germline V gene, CDR1 is ENHRY and CDR2 is SYGVKD. Deletions cut 0 bases from V and 6 bases from J, with 7 bases between. CDR3 DNA: TGTGCCATCAGTGAGTCAGGCCCGGATACGCAGTATTTT. Its translation is CAISESGPDTQYF.

The chain couples TRBV10-1 to TRBJ2-2, with 14 bases matching TRBD2. CDR3 length: 17 residues. CDR1 WNHNN and CDR2 SYGVQD come from the germline V gene (reference sequence). V gave up 6 bases and J gave up 6 bases; unmatched junction bases: 9. The CDR3 spells CASSLTGLAGVAGELFF. For the CDR3, the DNA is TGCGCCAGCAGCCTAACGGGACTAGCGGGAGTGGCCGGGGAGCTGTTTTTT.

This CDR3 reads CASSLDPTVSGNTIYF. CDR3 nucleotides: TGTGCCAGCAGCCTAGATCCGACAGTCTCTGGAAACACCATATATTTT. The chain couples TRBV5-4 to TRBJ1-3, with D perhaps matching TRBD1 (5 bases). Deletions cut 4 bases from V and 0 bases from J, with 14 bases between. Germline V gene lookup returns CDR1 SGHNT and CDR2 YYREEE (reference sequence). CDR3 size: 16 residues. Full variable domain (remainder filled in from reference TRBV5-4 and TRBJ1-3): ETGVTQSPTHLIKTRGQQVTLRCSSQSGHNTVSWYQQALGQGPQFIFQYYREEENGRGNFPPRFSGLQFPNYSSELNVNALELDDSALYLCASSLDPTVSGNTIYFGEGSWLTVV.

This chain connects TRBV2 to TRBJ2-1, with a possible D match to TRBD1 (6 bases). Germline CDR1 and CDR2: SNHLY and FYNNEI. The CDR3 totals 14 residues. V was shortened by 7 bases and J by 8 bases, with 18 bases between the two germline ends. The CDR3: CASNDRSPGDEQFF. The DNA of the CDR3 is TGTGCCAGCAACGACAGATCCCCAGGGGATGAGCAGTTCTTC.

This sequence joins TRBV9 and TRBJ2-7; no firm D call. The CDR3 contains 14 residues. V lost 3 bases and J 1 base, leaving 11 bases between the germline ends. Germline CDR1 reads SGDLS; CDR2 reads YYNGEE. The CDR3 coding sequence is TGTGCCAGCAGCGACGCTTTGGGGTCCTACGAGCAGTACTTC. As protein: CASSDALGSYEQYF.

The rearrangement joins TRBV6-2 or TRBV6-3 to TRBJ1-4, with unresolved D. CDR1 MNHEY and CDR2 SVGEGT come from the germline V gene. Trimming pared 6 bases from V and 4 bases from J, leaving 12 bases between. This CDR3 is 14 amino acids long. This CDR3 reads CASSRSLRNEKLFF. The CDR3 DNA is TGTGCCAGCAGCCGTAGCCTACGTAATGAAAAACTGTTTTTT.

The chain has TRBV19 and TRBJ1-5; D remains ambiguous. CDR1 is LNHDA and CDR2 is SQIVND in the germline V gene (reference sequence). Between the trimmed V and J ends, which lost 5 bases and 0 bases, there was a span of 11 bases. The CDR3 loop spans 15 amino acids. The chain's CDR3 is CASSARFHSNQPQHF. The DNA for the CDR3 is TGTGCCAGTAGTGCCAGATTTCATAGCAATCAGCCCCAGCATTTT.

This clone was recorded once. The chain has TRBV7-9 and TRBJ2-3; D may match TRBD1 or TRBD2 (6 bases each). This CDR3 is 18 amino acids long. The germline V and J ends were trimmed by 1 base and 3 bases, with 20 bases remaining between them. Per germline, CDR1 SEHNR and CDR2 FQNEAQ (reference sequence). The CDR3 DNA follows: TGTGCCAGCAGCTTAGTTATCCACAGGGAGGTGACGACAGATACGCAGTATTTT. It yields the protein CASSLVIHREVTTDTQYF.